This T cell receptor beta chain comes out of a study of CD8 T cells in cerebrospinal fluid in Alzheimer's disease. About the study: Two single-cell methods, plate-based nested PCR and droplet-based sequencing, assessed CSF clonal expansion.

Overall study results and limits: Alzheimer's patients were not enriched for EBV-specific clones, which were not the most expanded.

CDR1 and CDR2 from the germline V gene are LNHDA and SQIVND (reference sequence). The CDR3 runs to 15 residues. Droplet-based sequencing used CSF cells sorted as live with a live/dead marker. Comments on this clonotype: The antigen is unknown.

TCRdb reprocessed the 10x single-cell sequencing reads and stores each CDR3 protein as one record, lacking DNA. This repertoire includes roughly 1,500 distinct CDR3 sequences. The chain uses TRBV19 and TRBJ2-7. Material: cerebrospinal fluid. This clonotype was sampled from a human donor with mild cognitive impairment. CDR3 in amino acids: CASSIGAFQYYEQYF. The full variable domain, rest sourced from reference TRBV19 and TRBJ2-7, is DGGITQSPKYLFRKEGQNVTLSCEQNLNHDAMYWYRQDPGQGLRLIYYSQIVNDFQKGDIAEGYSVSREKKESFPLTVTSAQKNPTAFYLCASSIGAFQYYEQYFGPGTRLTVT.